Included here is one T cell receptor beta chain sequence, with context. Only in-frame clones appear in the TCRdb table, and some are missing; sequencing was by immunoSEQ multiplex PCR. The table shows approximately 220,000 clones, with approximately 90% occurring only once. This sample was taken from a study of cytomegalovirus exposure and HLA in healthy donors. From germline, CDR1 is ENHRY and CDR2 SYGVKD. This CDR3 region has 14 residues. Between the trimmed V and J ends, which lost 2 bases and 7 bases, there was a span of 12 bases. The chain combines TRBV10-3 with TRBJ1-5, with D possibly matching TRBD1 (5 bases). The sequence was collected from a woman younger than 35 in good health and CMV-seronegative. Sequenced material: PBMCs. CDR3 sequence reads: CAISEQGRAQPQHF. CDR3 nucleotides: TGTGCCATCAGTGAGCAGGGAAGAGCCCAGCCCCAGCATTTT.